Only a few counts were recorded for the clone carrying this TCR beta chain. Per the germline V gene, CDR1 is MNHEY and CDR2 is SMNVEV (reference sequence). Trimming cost V 0 bases and J 6 bases, with 12 bases left between them. The CDR3 totals 14 residues. These data are taken from a study of shared clonotypes between healthy human individuals. Assay: immunoSEQ multiplex PCR; the TCRdb copy retains only in-frame clones and omits some. The table includes around 1,100,000 clones, 70% to 85% detected once. The sequence derives from a man aged 18-30 years in good health. Some clones in this sample may be carry-over from other donors' samples. What was sequenced was memory CD4+ T cells from PBMCs. The subset was: CD45RA-negative fraction. The chain employs TRBV27 and TRBJ2-7; TRBD1 might be the D (5 bases). As DNA, the CDR3 is TGTGCCAGCAGTTTATCTCCAGGGCTGGGCGAGCAGTACTTC. Residues: CASSLSPGLGEQYF.